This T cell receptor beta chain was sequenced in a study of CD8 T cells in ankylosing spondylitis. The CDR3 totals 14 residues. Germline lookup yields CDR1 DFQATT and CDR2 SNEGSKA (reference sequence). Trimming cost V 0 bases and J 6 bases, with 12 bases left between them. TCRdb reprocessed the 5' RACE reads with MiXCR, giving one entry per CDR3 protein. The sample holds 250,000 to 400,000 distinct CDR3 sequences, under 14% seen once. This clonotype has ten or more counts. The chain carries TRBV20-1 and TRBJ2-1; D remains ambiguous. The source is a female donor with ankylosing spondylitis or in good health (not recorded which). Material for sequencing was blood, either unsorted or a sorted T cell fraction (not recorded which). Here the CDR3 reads CSARDLGYFNEQFF. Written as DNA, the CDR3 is TGCAGTGCTAGAGATCTAGGTTACTTCAATGAGCAGTTCTTC.